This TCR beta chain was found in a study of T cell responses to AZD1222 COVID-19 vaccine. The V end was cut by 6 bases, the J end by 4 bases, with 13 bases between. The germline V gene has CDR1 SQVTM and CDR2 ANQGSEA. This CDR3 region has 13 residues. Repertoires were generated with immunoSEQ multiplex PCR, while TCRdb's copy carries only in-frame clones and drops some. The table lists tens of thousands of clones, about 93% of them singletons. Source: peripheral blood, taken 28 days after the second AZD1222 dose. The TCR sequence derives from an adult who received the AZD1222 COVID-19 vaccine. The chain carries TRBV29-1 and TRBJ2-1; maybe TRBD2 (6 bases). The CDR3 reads CSVFTGTYNEQFF. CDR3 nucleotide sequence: TGCAGCGTCTTTACCGGGACTTACAATGAGCAGTTCTTC.